The 12 T cell receptor beta chains in this list originate from one sample, sequenced in a study of shared clonotypes between healthy human individuals. Produced via immunoSEQ multiplex PCR; TCRdb's table is partial and in-frame only. The data contain roughly 380,000 clones, about 96% of them singletons. Sequenced input: memory CD8+ T cells sorted from blood. Subset described: CD45RO+ cells pooled with CCR7-negative TemRA cells. Source of these receptors: a man younger than 45 in good health.

The chain employs TRBV28 and TRBJ2-7, with a weak D call TRBD1 (6 bases). The germline CDR1 and CDR2 sequences are MDHEN and SYDVKM. V was trimmed by 6 bases and J by 2 bases, leaving 8 bases between them. The CDR3 runs 12 residues. The CDR3 nucleotides read TGTGCCAGCAGCCGGGACACCTACGAGCAGTACTTC. This sequence encodes CASSRDTYEQYF.

J is TRBJ2-7 and V is TRBV28; no clear D. The CDR3 sequence is 13 residues long. V was pared by 3 bases and J by 5 bases, with 11 bases between. Germline V gene data show CDR1 as MDHEN and CDR2 as SYDVKM. Written as DNA, the CDR3 is TGTGCCAGCAGTTTCCAAGGGTTCGACGAGCAGTACTTC. Its protein product is CASSFQGFDEQYF.

V usage is TRBV10-1 and J usage is TRBJ1-2; 7 bases are a match to TRBD1. Germline V gene sequence: CDR1 WNHNN, CDR2 SYGVQD (reference sequence). J was trimmed by 7 bases and V by 6 bases; bases with no gene match: 8. CDR3 size: 13 residues. The DNA for the CDR3 is TGCGCCAGCAGCCCGGACAGGTGGGGTGGCTACACCTTC. It is translated as CASSPDRWGGYTF.

The rearrangement uses TRBV5-4 and TRBJ2-3, with 9 bases that match TRBD2. This CDR3 comprises 15 residues. The junction had 7 bases not matched to a gene; V was cut back by 4 bases and J by 4 bases. Germline CDR1 is SGHNT and CDR2 is YYREEE (reference sequence). The CDR3 nucleotides read TGTGCCAGCAGCAGACTAGCGGAACCTCCAGATACGCAGTATTTT. It specifies CASSRLAEPPDTQYF.

The table lists this clone with a count of one. The gene calls are TRBV2 and TRBJ2-1; 13 positions agree with TRBD2. CDR3 length equals 13 residues. Trimming at V came to 9 bases and at J to 4 bases, leaving 0 bases not matched to a gene. CDR1 and CDR2 from the germline V gene are SNHLY and FYNNEI. The CDR3 sequence: CARGLAGYNEQFF. The CDR3, as DNA: TGTGCCAGGGGACTAGCGGGATACAATGAGCAGTTCTTC.

This chain links TRBV9 with TRBJ2-3, with TRBD2 matching over 14 bases. J gave up 0 bases and V 4 bases, and 7 bases lay outside the gene matches. The CDR3 sequence is 18 residues long. Germline V gene data show CDR1 as SGDLS and CDR2 as YYNGEE. The CDR3 DNA reads TGTGCCAGCAGCCCCCGGACTAGCGGGAGGACTAGCACAGATACGCAGTATTTT. Translated: CASSPRTSGRTSTDTQYF.

The rearrangement uses TRBV4-1 and TRBJ2-1; D not certain. This CDR3 region has 17 residues. The germline V gene has CDR1 MGHRA and CDR2 YSYEKL. Between the trimmed V and J ends, which lost 1 base and 3 bases, there was a span of 16 bases. The CDR3 protein is CASSQVPIFSLYNEQFF. The CDR3 coding sequence is TGCGCCAGCAGCCAAGTACCCATTTTCTCCCTCTACAATGAGCAGTTCTTC.

The genes are TRBV4-1 and TRBJ2-5; 8 bases match TRBD1. Germline values: CDR1 MGHRA, CDR2 YSYEKL. The CDR3 contains 13 residues. V lost 5 bases to trimming and J lost 4 bases; unmatched junction nucleotides: 3. The CDR3 loop is CASSKQGGETQYF. DNA of the CDR3: TGCGCCAGCAGCAAACAGGGGGGAGAGACCCAGTACTTC.

This chain connects TRBV15 to TRBJ1-2; 8 positions match TRBD1. This CDR3 contains 14 residues. The V segment lost 3 bases and the J segment 4 bases; nucleotides outside the gene matches: 4. Germline CDR1 reads LNHNV; CDR2 reads YYDKDF (reference sequence). The CDR3 DNA sequence: TGTGCCACCAGCAGGGGACAGGCCCTCTATGGCTACACCTTC. This gives the protein CATSRGQALYGYTF.

The chain carries TRBV30 and TRBJ1-1, with D perhaps matching TRBD1 (5 bases). This CDR3 has 11 residues. Trimming pared 1 base from V and 7 bases from J, leaving 7 bases between. From germline, CDR1 is GTSNPN and CDR2 SVGIG (reference sequence). The CDR3 DNA reads TGTGCCTGGAGTGGAGGGGTTGAAGCTTTCTTT. Encoded protein: CAWSGGVEAFF.

In regard to this clone: One end of the junction does not line up with germline, which may come from a read error. The chain carries TRBV7-7 and TRBJ2-1; D ambiguous. The germline V gene encodes CDR1 SSHAT and CDR2 FNYEAQ (reference sequence). CDR3 length equals 16 residues. CDR3 sequence reads: CASSPSGGSSYNEQFF. The CDR3 DNA reads as TGTGCTAGCAGCCCATCGGGCGGAAGCTCCTACAATGAGCAGTTCTTC. Together with reference TRBV7-7 and TRBJ2-1, the CDR3 gives the full variable domain: GAGVSQSPRYKVTKRGQDVTLRCDPISSHATLYWYQQALGQGPEFLTYFNYEAQPDKSGLPSDRFSAERPEGSISTLTIQRTEQRDSAMYRCASSPSGGSSYNEQFFGPGTRLTVL.

About this clone: Distinct nucleotide sequences in the sample also encode this CDR3. The chain recombines TRBV5-1 with TRBJ1-5; D is uncertain. Trimming left V 0 bases short and J 2 bases short, with 6 bases between. Looked up from germline, CDR1 is SGHRS and CDR2 is YFSETQ. CDR3 length: 14 amino acids. CDR3 loop: CASSLEGGNQPQHF. In DNA, the CDR3 is TGCGCCAGCAGCTTGGAGGGTGGCAATCAGCCCCAGCATTTT.